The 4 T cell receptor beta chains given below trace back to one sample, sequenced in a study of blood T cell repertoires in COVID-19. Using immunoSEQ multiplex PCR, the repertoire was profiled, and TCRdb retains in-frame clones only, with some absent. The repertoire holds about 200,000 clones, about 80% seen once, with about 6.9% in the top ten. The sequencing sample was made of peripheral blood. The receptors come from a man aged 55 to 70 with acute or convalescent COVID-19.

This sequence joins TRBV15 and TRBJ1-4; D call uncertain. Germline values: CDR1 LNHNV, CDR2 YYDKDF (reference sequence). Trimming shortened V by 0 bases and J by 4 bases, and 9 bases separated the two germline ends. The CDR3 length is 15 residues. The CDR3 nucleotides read TGTGCCACCAGCAGAGATGGGAGGAGTAATGAAAAACTGTTTTTT. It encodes CATSRDGRSNEKLFF.

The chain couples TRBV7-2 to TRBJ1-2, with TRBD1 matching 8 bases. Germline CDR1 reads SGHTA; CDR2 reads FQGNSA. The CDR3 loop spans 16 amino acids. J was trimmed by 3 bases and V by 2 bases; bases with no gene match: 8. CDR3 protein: CASSLRQGAGDYGYTF. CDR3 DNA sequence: TGTGCCAGCAGCTTACGTCAGGGGGCGGGGGACTATGGCTACACCTTC. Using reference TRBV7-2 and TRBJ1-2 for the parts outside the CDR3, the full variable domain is GAGVSQSPSNKVTEKGKDVELRCDPISGHTALYWYRQSLGQGLEFLIYFQGNSAPDKSGLPSDRFSAERTGGSVSTLTIQRTQQEDSAVYLCASSLRQGAGDYGYTFGSGTRLTVV.

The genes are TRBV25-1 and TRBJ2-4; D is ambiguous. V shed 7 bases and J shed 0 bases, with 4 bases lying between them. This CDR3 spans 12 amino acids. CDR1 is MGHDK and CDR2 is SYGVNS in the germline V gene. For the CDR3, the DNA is TGTGCCAGCACCATAGCCAAAAACATTCAGTACTTC. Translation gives CASTIAKNIQYF. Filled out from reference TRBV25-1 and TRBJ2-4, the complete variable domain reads EADIYQTPRYLVIGTGKKITLECSQTMGHDKMYWYQQDPGMELHLIHYSYGVNSTEKGDLSSESTVSRIRTEHFPLTLESARPSHTSQYLCASTIAKNIQYFGAGTRLSVL.

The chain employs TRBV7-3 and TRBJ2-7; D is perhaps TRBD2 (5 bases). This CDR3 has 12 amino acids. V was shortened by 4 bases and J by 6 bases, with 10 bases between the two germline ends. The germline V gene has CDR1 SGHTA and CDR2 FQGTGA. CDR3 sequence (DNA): TGTGCCAGCAGCTCCGGGATGGGCGAGCAGTACTTC. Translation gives CASSSGMGEQYF.